This note documents a single TCR beta chain sequence. These data are taken from a study of blood T cells in healthy people across ages. The CDR3 consists of 15 residues. Germline loops: CDR1 ENHRY, CDR2 SYGVKD. With 6 bases clipped from V and 2 bases from J, the junction kept 9 bases outside the gene matches. Together with a sample-barcoded 5' primer, a J-beta primer mix was included in a second PCR lasting about 7 to 12 cycles. Each CDR3 protein is one row after TCRdb ran MiXCR on the 5' RACE reads. Of 450,000 to 650,000 distinct CDR3 sequences listed, about 24% are singletons. These data were also filed under a second study, of T cells of mothers and their children.

The sample consisted of blood. The TCR comes from a boy aged 10-17 years in good health. This chain joins TRBV10-3 and TRBJ2-7, with 8 bases that match TRBD1. The CDR3 DNA reads TGTGCCATCAGGGACACAGGGGGTAAGCCCTACGAGCAGTACTTC. Protein product: CAIRDTGGKPYEQYF.